This TCR beta chain was retrieved from a study of cytomegalovirus exposure and HLA in healthy donors. The PCR employed 60 Vbeta primers together with 13 Jbeta primers. Produced via immunoSEQ multiplex PCR; TCRdb's table is partial and in-frame only. The sample contains about 130,000 clones, roughly 79% of which appear only once. The V gene lost 6 bases and the J gene lost 0 bases, with 15 bases spanning the gap. The CDR3 consists of 14 residues. Germline CDR1 is SQVTM and CDR2 is ANQGSEA. V gene TRBV29-1 combines with J gene TRBJ2-7, with a tentative D call TRBD1 (5 bases). This TCR was sampled from a man younger than 40 in good health and CMV-seronegative. Sequenced material: PBMCs. The CDR3 DNA follows: TGCAGCGTGATAGGACACCAAGACTCCTACGAGCAGTACTTC. The encoded protein is CSVIGHQDSYEQYF.